This T cell receptor beta chain stems from a study of response to subunit inactivated influenza vaccine. The sample holds a few counts of this clonotype. Using its own MiXCR run on the RT-PCR reads, TCRdb lists one record per CDR3 protein. This repertoire shows about 830,000 distinct CDR3 sequences, under 20% found once; its top ten account for about a tenth. Looked up from germline, CDR1 is MNHEY and CDR2 is SMNVEV (reference sequence). V dropped 6 bases and J dropped 0 bases, with 12 bases sitting between them. This CDR3 contains 15 residues. The material sequenced was PBMCs from blood, taken 4 to 6 days after vaccination. This receptor was obtained from a man over 45 who received an inactivated influenza vaccine. This chain connects TRBV27 to TRBJ2-1, with D possibly matching TRBD2 (6 bases). In DNA, the CDR3 is TGTGCCAGCAGGCGGGACTTTAGCTCCTACAATGAGCAGTTCTTC. This translates into CASRRDFSSYNEQFF.